The next 32 T cell receptor beta chains were all read from a single sample in a study of T-cell reconstitution after alpha-beta-depleted transplantation in children. The TCRbeta library incorporated unique molecular identifiers. Each CDR3 protein is one row after TCRdb ran MiXCR on the PCR reads. The sample has around 700,000 distinct CDR3 sequences; less than 15% are singletons. The source material was PBMCs, sampled before TCRalphabeta/CD19-depleted stem cell transplant. The receptor set was obtained from a girl aged 2-10 years with congenital amegakaryocytic thrombocytopenia, due to receive a stem cell transplant.

Concerning this clonotype: Being one base from a much bigger clone, this may be a read error. The rearrangement joins TRBV28 to TRBJ1-4; 10 bases fit TRBD1. Germline lookup yields CDR1 MDHEN and CDR2 SYDVKM. Losses at the gene ends were 7 bases for V and 8 bases for J; bases not matched to a gene: 10. This CDR3 is 15 amino acids long. CDR3 protein: CASNTAGTGDEKLFF. CDR3 bases: TGTGCCAGCAATACTGCCGGGACAGGGGACGAAAAACTGTTTTTT.

This chain joins TRBV18 and TRBJ2-1, with D unclear. The CDR3 runs to 14 residues. Trimming removed 0 bases from V and 10 bases from J, with 13 bases in between. CDR1 and CDR2 (germline): KGHSH, LQKENI. In DNA form, the CDR3 reads TGTGCCAGCTCACCACCGGGCGACATCCAGGAGCAGTTCTTC. Amino acids: CASSPPGDIQEQFF. The full variable domain, rest sourced from reference TRBV18 and TRBJ2-1, is NAGVMQNPRHLVRRRGQEARLRCSPMKGHSHVYWYRQLPEEGLKFMVYLQKENIIDESGMPKERFSAEFPKEGPSILRIQQVVRGDSAAYFCASSPPGDIQEQFFGPGTRLTVL.

This clonotype was detected many times. The chain carries TRBV27 and TRBJ2-7; 9 bases are a match to TRBD1. This CDR3 has 15 residues. V shed 2 bases and J 4 bases; nucleotides not matched to a gene: 6. CDR1 and CDR2 from the germline V gene are MNHEY and SMNVEV (reference sequence). DNA for the CDR3: TGTGCCAGCAGTTTAACAGGACAGGGGTGGTACGAGCAGTACTTC. Its translation is CASSLTGQGWYEQYF.

This clonotype came up many times. The chain carries TRBV20-1 and TRBJ2-1; a possible D gene is TRBD2 (5 bases). CDR3 length equals 14 residues. Germline loops: CDR1 DFQATT, CDR2 SNEGSKA (reference sequence). V lost 3 bases and J 4 bases, leaving 13 bases between the germline ends. The CDR3 nucleotides read TGCAGTGCTAGTGACTACCCGCGTTACAATGAGCAGTTCTTC. Its protein is CSASDYPRYNEQFF.

There are a few counts of this clonotype. The chain combines TRBV3-1 with TRBJ2-1, with D possibly being TRBD2 (6 bases). Trimming pared 1 base from V and 6 bases from J, leaving 7 bases between. CDR1 LGHDT and CDR2 YNNKEL come from the germline V gene (reference sequence). The CDR3 sequence is 13 residues long. CDR3 protein: CASSQAGVNEQFF. CDR3 coding DNA: TGTGCCAGCAGCCAAGCGGGAGTCAATGAGCAGTTCTTC.

The chain recombines TRBV5-5 with TRBJ2-5, with D perhaps matching TRBD2 (5 bases). Germline CDR1 is SGHKS and CDR2 is YYEKEE (reference sequence). This CDR3 region has 16 residues. Trimming stripped 4 bases from V and 0 bases from J, with 16 bases between. The CDR3 region is CASSITRGEDQETQYF. Written as DNA, the CDR3 is TGTGCCAGCAGCATCACTAGAGGAGAGGACCAAGAGACCCAGTACTTC.

In its sample, this clonotype was seen many times. This rearrangement joins TRBV28 to TRBJ2-6; D is uncertain. V was trimmed by 4 bases and J by 0 bases, leaving 10 bases between them. The CDR3 totals 16 residues. Germline CDR1 is MDHEN and CDR2 is SYDVKM. The CDR3 region is CASSSGRHSGANVLTF. DNA of the CDR3: TGTGCCAGCAGTTCCGGACGCCACTCTGGGGCCAACGTCCTGACTTTC. Full variable domain (missing parts from reference TRBV28 and TRBJ2-6): DVKVTQSSRYLVKRTGEKVFLECVQDMDHENMFWYRQDPGLGLRLIYFSYDVKMKEKGDIPEGYSVSREKKERFSLILESASTNQTSMYLCASSSGRHSGANVLTFGAGSRLTVL.

The chain recombines TRBV12-3 or TRBV12-4 with TRBJ2-7; D is uncertain. Trimming removed 3 bases at V and 2 bases at J, with 8 bases between. This CDR3 is 13 amino acids long. CDR3 in amino acids: CASSFLSPYEQYF. The CDR3 nucleotides are TGTGCCAGCAGTTTCCTCAGTCCCTACGAGCAGTACTTC.

The table lists this clonotype with many counts. The chain couples TRBV11-3 to TRBJ1-2; D unclear. V gave up 5 bases and J gave up 4 bases, with 11 bases separating them. The CDR3 is made up of 13 amino acids. CDR1 is SGHNT, CDR2 YENEEA, per germline. The chain's CDR3 is CASSISDGYGYTF. CDR3 DNA: TGTGCCAGCAGCATCAGCGACGGCTATGGCTACACCTTC.

Many counts were recorded for this clonotype. The chain is built from TRBV25-1 and TRBJ2-1; D gene unclear. Germline CDR1 MGHDK, CDR2 SYGVNS. V lost 4 bases and J 10 bases, leaving 8 bases between the germline ends. The CDR3 is 11 amino acids. The CDR3 here is CASSGSNEQFF. In nucleotides, the CDR3 is TGTGCCAGCAGTGGGAGTAACGAGCAGTTCTTC.

V gene TRBV5-1 combines with J gene TRBJ2-1; D might be TRBD1 (7 bases). Deletions cut 0 bases from V and 4 bases from J, with 23 bases between. The length of the CDR3 is 19 residues. Per germline, CDR1 SGHRS and CDR2 YFSETQ. CDR3 in DNA: TGCGCCAGCAGCTTGGTTAGACAGGAACAGGGGAGGCCTTACAATGAGCAGTTCTTC. Protein: CASSLVRQEQGRPYNEQFF.

Many counts were recorded for this clonotype. The J gene is TRBJ2-1, the V gene TRBV5-1; perhaps TRBD2 as D (6 bases). This CDR3 region has 15 residues. The germline gives CDR1 SGHRS, CDR2 YFSETQ. Trimming pared 4 bases from V and 5 bases from J, leaving 16 bases between. The CDR3 nucleotides are TGCGCCAGCAGCCTCAGGGAGGCCTACGACAATGAGCAGTTCTTC. Amino acid sequence: CASSLREAYDNEQFF.

V and J are TRBV29-1 and TRBJ2-1; D remains unclear. V was trimmed by 2 bases and J by 10 bases, leaving 15 bases between them. Germline CDR1 reads SQVTM; CDR2 reads ANQGSEA. The CDR3 length is 13 residues. Written as DNA, the CDR3 is TGCAGCGTTGAAACTACCGTCCCCAACGAGCAGTTCTTC. Residues: CSVETTVPNEQFF.

This clonotype showed up many times. The chain uses TRBV27 and TRBJ1-1; tentatively, D is TRBD1 (5 bases). Germline CDR1 MNHEY, CDR2 SMNVEV (reference sequence). Trimming took off 1 base at V and 1 base at J, with 7 bases between the two ends. This CDR3 is built from 14 residues. For the CDR3, the DNA is TGTGCCAGCAGTTTATGGGGGAAGAACACTGAAGCTTTCTTT. Amino acids: CASSLWGKNTEAFF.

This clonotype was observed many times. This chain connects TRBV20-1 to TRBJ2-2; 14 bases agree with TRBD2. The CDR3 has 16 amino acids. Unmatched junction bases numbered 4, after V lost 6 bases and J lost 1 base. The V gene's germline CDR1 is DFQATT and CDR2 SNEGSKA (reference sequence). The CDR3 sequence is CSAIGTSGRNTGELFF. CDR3 DNA sequence: TGCAGTGCCATAGGGACTAGCGGGAGGAACACCGGGGAGCTGTTTTTT.

The sample holds many counts of this clonotype. This chain uses TRBV20-1 with TRBJ1-4; no clear D gene. Germline V CDR1 and CDR2: DFQATT, SNEGSKA (reference sequence). Trimming pared 0 bases from V and 13 bases from J, leaving 18 bases between. CDR3 length equals 14 residues. The CDR3 bases are TGCAGTGCTAGAGATGTGGCTGCACACCGGCGACTGTTTTTT. It is translated as CSARDVAAHRRLFF.

The chain carries TRBV10-3 and TRBJ1-2; D might be TRBD1 (6 bases). The germline gives CDR1 ENHRY, CDR2 SYGVKD. V was clipped by 6 bases and J by 6 bases, with 8 bases between them. CDR3 length equals 11 residues. The CDR3 spells CAISGQNGYTF. The DNA of the CDR3 is TGTGCCATCAGCGGACAGAATGGCTACACCTTC.

At least ten counts were recorded for this clonotype. This sequence joins TRBV5-1 and TRBJ2-2, with D possibly being TRBD2 (6 bases). The germline gives CDR1 SGHRS, CDR2 YFSETQ. This CDR3 region has 15 residues. V lost 5 bases and J lost 0, with 11 bases in between. The CDR3 here is CASRGSGANTGELFF. CDR3 nucleotide sequence: TGCGCCAGCAGGGGTAGCGGCGCGAACACCGGGGAGCTGTTTTTT. Full variable domain (missing parts from reference TRBV5-1 and TRBJ2-2): KAGVTQTPRYLIKTRGQQVTLSCSPISGHRSVSWYQQTPGQGLQFLFEYFSETQRNKGNFPGRFSGRQFSNSRSEMNVSTLELGDSALYLCASRGSGANTGELFFGEGSRLTVL.

This clonotype was seen a few times. The V gene is TRBV11-2, the J gene TRBJ1-1, with unresolved D. With 5 bases removed from V and 3 bases from J, the gap between germline ends came to 16 bases. The CDR3 consists of 15 residues. The germline CDR1 and CDR2 sequences are SGHAT and FQNNGV. CDR3 nucleotide sequence: TGTGCCAGCAGCGTCTATTGGCAGGAGGACACTGAAGCTTTCTTT. Translation: CASSVYWQEDTEAFF.

This clonotype came up many times. The rearrangement uses TRBV5-1 and TRBJ2-7; TRBD1 might be the D (6 bases). The CDR3 has 15 amino acids. V lost 1 base, J lost 5 bases, and 16 bases lay in between. Germline lookup yields CDR1 SGHRS and CDR2 YFSETQ. The CDR3 DNA is TGCGCCAGCAGCTTGTCGGGACAACCGATAAACGAGCAGTACTTC. As protein: CASSLSGQPINEQYF.

The chain uses TRBV20-1 and TRBJ2-7; TRBD2 matches at 15 bases. CDR1 DFQATT and CDR2 SNEGSKA come from the germline V gene (reference sequence). Losses at the gene ends were 6 bases for V and 6 bases for J; bases not matched to a gene: 3. CDR3 length: 13 amino acids. This CDR3 is CSAQGLAGGEQYF. CDR3 DNA sequence: TGCAGTGCCCAGGGACTAGCGGGAGGCGAGCAGTACTTC.

This clonotype was counted many times. The gene calls are TRBV5-1 and TRBJ1-1, with D possibly matching TRBD1 (6 bases). Germline V CDR1 and CDR2: SGHRS, YFSETQ. The CDR3 is 18 amino acids. V was clipped by 4 bases and J by 2 bases, with 24 bases between them. The CDR3 DNA is TGCGCCAGCAGCACGAGGCCGGGACAAGAAATGCCTAACACTGAAGCTTTCTTT. Its translation: CASSTRPGQEMPNTEAFF.

This clonotype was recorded at least ten times. The V call is TRBV5-1, the J call TRBJ1-3, with D tentatively TRBD1 (5 bases). This CDR3 has 16 amino acids. Trimming removed 0 bases at V and 2 bases at J, with 12 bases between. The germline V gene encodes CDR1 SGHRS and CDR2 YFSETQ. The CDR3 bases are TGCGCCAGCAGCTTGGCCGGGACTCGCGCTGGAAACACCATATATTTT. Its protein product is CASSLAGTRAGNTIYF.

This clonotype was seen just once. The genes are TRBV1 and TRBJ2-3; the tabulated D call, TRBD1, remains unverified against the DNA. TRBV1 is a recognized pseudogene. The CDR3 runs 15 residues. CDR3: CTSSSLGRKKDTQYF. CDR3 bases: TGCACCAGCAGCTCGTTAGGGCGGAAGAAAGATACGCAGTATTTT.

This clonotype was counted at least ten times. The chain joins TRBV12-3 or TRBV12-4 to TRBJ2-2; D ambiguous. The CDR3 totals 14 residues. V was cut by 6 bases and J by 7 bases, with 15 bases left in between. DNA of the CDR3: TGTGCCAGCAGCCCAAGGGATATGCTCGGGGAGCTGTTTTTT. Translation gives CASSPRDMLGELFF.

This sequence joins TRBV24-1 and TRBJ2-1, with TRBD1 identical over 8 bases. Germline V gene sequence: CDR1 KGHDR, CDR2 SFDVKD. The V gene end was trimmed by 3 bases and the J gene end by 4 bases; junction bases not matched to a gene: 10. This CDR3 contains 17 residues. CDR3 protein: CATSDVTGTGIYNEQFF. In nucleotides, the CDR3 is TGTGCCACCAGTGATGTGACCGGGACAGGAATATACAATGAGCAGTTCTTC.

The chain couples TRBV12-3 or TRBV12-4 to TRBJ2-2; D is unclear. The CDR3 contains 13 residues. V was trimmed by 2 bases and J by 7 bases, leaving 8 bases between them. The CDR3 sequence is CASSLPVGGELFF. CDR3 nucleotides: TGTGCCAGCAGTTTACCGGTCGGCGGGGAGCTGTTTTTT.

Details on this clonotype: A much larger clone lies a single base off, so this may be a read error. CDR3 DNA: TGTGCCGTTCGTGGGACCGTCGCCGCCTTGAACACTGAAGCTTCCTTT. This codes for CAVRGTVAALNTEASF. The rearrangement uses TRBV10-3 and TRBJ1-1, with D possibly matching TRBD1 (5 bases). CDR3 length: 16 amino acids. Germline CDR1 ENHRY, CDR2 SYGVKD.

Many counts were recorded for this clonotype. The chain couples TRBV29-1 to TRBJ2-7; no firm D call. CDR1 SQVTM and CDR2 ANQGSEA come from the germline V gene. V gave up 6 bases and J gave up 4 bases, with 10 bases separating them. This CDR3 region has 11 residues. The CDR3 region has the DNA TGCAGCGTCGCTCGGTCTTACGAGCAGTACTTC. Its protein product is CSVARSYEQYF.

CDR3 region: CASSESAAFKPQHF. As DNA, the CDR3 is TGTGCCAGCAGTGAATCGGCGGCCTTTAAGCCCCAGCATTTT. J is TRBJ1-5 and V is TRBV2; unclear D gene. The V and J ends lost 2 bases and 8 bases respectively, with 13 bases between them. Germline lookup yields CDR1 SNHLY and CDR2 FYNNEI. The CDR3 has 14 amino acids.

The table lists this clonotype with a few counts. The chain uses TRBV30 and TRBJ2-1; TRBD2 matches 9 bases. From germline, CDR1 is GTSNPN and CDR2 SVGIG (reference sequence). The CDR3 has 14 amino acids. The chain's CDR3 is CARKASGTNNEQFF. The CDR3 bases are TGTGCACGCAAAGCTAGCGGGACAAACAATGAGCAGTTCTTC.

This clonotype was detected only a few times. The chain employs TRBV6-1 and TRBJ2-5; D is possibly TRBD1 (7 bases). Looked up from germline, CDR1 is MNHNS and CDR2 is SASEGT. This CDR3 spans 14 amino acids. V was cut by 8 bases and J by 4 bases, with 17 bases left in between. CDR3: CASQGQGGSETQYF. CDR3 DNA sequence: TGTGCCAGCCAAGGGCAGGGGGGTTCAGAGACCCAGTACTTC.